Following are 16 T cell receptor beta chains from one sample sequenced in a study of metastatic and nonmetastatic thyroid tumors. Among the patients, none had received any treatment before thyroid surgery. TCRdb redid the clone calls on the PCR reads using MiXCR. The sample shows 34,000 or so clones, 35% of them seen only once. Sequenced sample: tumor tissue. These receptors were obtained from a female donor with papillary thyroid cancer or a benign thyroid nodule (not recorded which). Some clones in this sample may be carry-over from other donors' samples.

V usage is TRBV18 and J usage is TRBJ2-7; D ambiguous. From germline, CDR1 is KGHSH and CDR2 LQKENI. This CDR3 is built from 13 residues. Trimming pared 0 bases from V and 3 bases from J, leaving 6 bases between. The CDR3 DNA sequence: TGTGCCAGCTCACCACCGGGCGGCTACGAGCAGTACTTC. Translating it yields CASSPPGGYEQYF. Supplemented by reference TRBV18 and TRBJ2-7, the full variable domain reads NAGVMQNPRHLVRRRGQEARLRCSPMKGHSHVYWYRQLPEEGLKFMVYLQKENIIDESGMPKERFSAEFPKEGPSILRIQQVVRGDSAAYFCASSPPGGYEQYFGPGTRLTVT.

This rearrangement joins TRBV30 to TRBJ2-3, with 10 bases that match TRBD2. This CDR3 has 16 amino acids. Per germline, CDR1 GTSNPN and CDR2 SVGIG (reference sequence). V dropped 2 bases and J dropped 7; count of bases not matched to a gene: 12. The CDR3 region is CAWSKEATSGENTQYF. Here the CDR3 DNA reads TGTGCCTGGAGTAAGGAGGCAACTAGCGGGGAAAATACGCAGTATTTT.

This sequence joins TRBV6-2 or TRBV6-3 and TRBJ1-3; 7 bases are a match to TRBD1. The J segment lost 2 bases and the V segment lost 2 bases, leaving 3 bases of the junction unmatched. This CDR3 is built from 15 residues. In germline, CDR1 is MNHEY, CDR2 SVGEGT. This CDR3 is CASSYKGATGNTIYF. CDR3 in DNA: TGTGCCAGCAGTTACAAGGGGGCCACTGGAAACACCATATATTTT.

This clone occurred a few times. The chain is built from TRBV2 and TRBJ1-4, with unresolved D. V lost 6 bases, J lost 5 bases, and 13 bases lay in between. Germline CDR1 and CDR2: SNHLY and FYNNEI. The CDR3 extends over 14 amino acids. The CDR3 loop reads CASREGSANEKLFF. CDR3 coding DNA: TGTGCCAGCAGGGAGGGATCTGCGAATGAAAAACTGTTTTTT.

V gene TRBV2 combines with J gene TRBJ2-3, with D maybe TRBD2 (5 bases). Germline V lookup: CDR1 SNHLY, CDR2 FYNNEI. The V gene lost 2 bases and the J gene lost 0 bases, with 6 bases spanning the gap. The CDR3 runs to 14 residues. The CDR3 coding sequence is TGTGCCAGCAGTGAAAGGAGGAGCACAGATACGCAGTATTTT. Protein sequence: CASSERRSTDTQYF.

V is TRBV6-1 and J is TRBJ1-2, with D possibly being TRBD1 (6 bases). V was clipped by 0 bases and J by 4 bases, with 12 bases between them. The CDR3 totals 15 residues. The germline gives CDR1 MNHNS, CDR2 SASEGT. CDR3 in amino acids: CASSEAPGVGYGYTF. The CDR3 nucleotides are TGTGCCAGCAGTGAAGCGCCAGGGGTGGGCTATGGCTACACCTTC.

This clone was found a few times. V gene TRBV7-9 combines with J gene TRBJ1-2; 11 bases fit TRBD1. The V and J ends lost 3 bases and 5 bases, in that order; junction bases with no gene match: 5. The germline gives CDR1 SEHNR, CDR2 FQNEAQ (reference sequence). The CDR3 is made up of 15 amino acids. The CDR3 nucleotides read TGTGCCAGCAGCTTCGACGGGACAGGGGGGTATGGCTACACCTTC. This sequence encodes CASSFDGTGGYGYTF.

The genes are TRBV7-9 and TRBJ2-5; TRBD2 might be the D (6 bases). The germline V gene encodes CDR1 SEHNR and CDR2 FQNEAQ (reference sequence). The germline V and J ends were trimmed by 1 base and 4 bases, with 7 bases remaining between them. There are 13 residues in the CDR3. CDR3 sequence reads: CASSLVGGETQYF. CDR3 bases: TGTGCCAGCAGCTTAGTCGGGGGAGAGACCCAGTACTTC. Combining the CDR3 with reference TRBV7-9 and TRBJ2-5 gives the whole variable domain DTGVSQNPRHKITKRGQNVTFRCDPISEHNRLYWYRQTLGQGPEFLTYFQNEAQLEKSRLLSDRFSAERPKGSFSTLEIQRTEQGDSAMYLCASSLVGGETQYFGPGTRLLVL.

The chain employs TRBV11-3 and TRBJ2-5; 10 bases fit TRBD1. This CDR3 is built from 18 residues. Germline CDR1 is SGHNT and CDR2 is YENEEA. V was pared by 1 base and J by 3 bases, with 11 bases of the junction left unmatched. The CDR3 bases are TGTGCCAGCAGCTTAGTTCCTTTTGGGACAGGGGAGGAAGAGACCCAGTACTTC. Translated, it gives CASSLVPFGTGEEETQYF.

As for this clone: Sequence at one end of the junction differs from germline and may be a read error. The genes are TRBV6-1 and TRBJ2-7; D is perhaps TRBD2 (6 bases). This CDR3 has 13 residues. Germline assignment: CDR1 MNHNS and CDR2 SASEGT. The CDR3 region is CASREAGPYEQYF. The CDR3 coding sequence is TGTGCCAGCAGGGAAGCGGGCCCCTACGAGCAGTACTTC.

The gene calls are TRBV18 and TRBJ2-1; the match to TRBD1 covers 9 bases. Germline trimming cut 8 bases from V and 6 bases from J; bases unmatched to any gene: 5. The CDR3 is made up of 13 amino acids. Germline CDR1 KGHSH, CDR2 LQKENI. CDR3 in amino acids: CASTGQGGNEQFF. The CDR3 nucleotides are TGTGCCAGCACGGGACAGGGTGGCAATGAGCAGTTCTTC.

At least ten counts were recorded for this clone. This chain links TRBV30 with TRBJ1-2; D possibly corresponds to TRBD1 (6 bases). Between the trimmed V and J ends, which lost 2 bases and 2 bases, there was a span of 15 bases. CDR1 is GTSNPN and CDR2 is SVGIG in the germline V gene (reference sequence). This CDR3 has 15 amino acids. CDR3 nucleotide sequence: TGTGCCTGGAGTCGATCAGGGGCGGGGAACTATGGCTACACCTTC. Its translation: CAWSRSGAGNYGYTF.

The chain uses TRBV10-3 and TRBJ2-5; possibly TRBD2 for D (7 bases). The CDR3 runs to 17 residues. The V end lost 0 bases, the J end lost 1 base, and 15 bases lay between the germline ends. CDR1 is ENHRY and CDR2 is SYGVKD in the germline V gene. DNA for the CDR3: TGTGCCATCAGTGAGTCTCGGGGGGCCAAAATCCAAGAGACCCAGTACTTC. Translated, it gives CAISESRGAKIQETQYF.

In its sample, this clone was seen a few times. The rearrangement joins TRBV2 to TRBJ2-2; 10 bases are a match to TRBD2. J lost 5 bases, V lost 4 bases, and 10 bases had no gene match. The germline gives CDR1 SNHLY, CDR2 FYNNEI. The CDR3 length is 17 residues. The chain's CDR3 is CASSVRGAGGRTGELFF. CDR3 in DNA: TGTGCCAGCAGTGTCCGAGGAGCGGGAGGGCGAACCGGGGAGCTGTTTTTT.

This clone was seen more than once but under ten times. The chain joins TRBV2 to TRBJ2-7; D remains ambiguous. CDR3 length: 11 amino acids. Germline-derived CDR1 and CDR2 are SNHLY and FYNNEI. The V and J ends lost 4 bases and 3 bases respectively, with 4 bases between them. CDR3 sequence (DNA): TGTGCCAGCAGTGTTGGCTACGAGCAGTACTTC. Protein product: CASSVGYEQYF.

With respect to this clone: This CDR3 is also generated by other DNA sequences in the sample. CDR3 in DNA: TGTGCCAGCAGCTTAAGTTTGGTAGAAGCTCGAGAGACCCAGTACTTC. This encodes CASSLSLVEARETQYF. The chain has TRBV11-2 and TRBJ2-5; D gene unclear. V gave up 2 bases and J gave up 4 bases, with 17 bases separating them. The CDR3 has 16 residues. CDR1 and CDR2 from the germline V gene are SGHAT and FQNNGV.